This is a list of T cell receptor beta chains from one sample in a study of blood T cell repertoires in COVID-19. This table comes from immunoSEQ multiplex PCR, and its TCRdb copy is limited to in-frame clones, with some not included. Among about 480,000 clones listed, roughly nine tenths were seen once. Material: peripheral blood. The receptors here all came from a man between 18 and 29 years old with COVID-19, enrolled during active disease. CDR3s include the opening cysteine and the closing phenylalanine or tryptophan. A D gene is named only where the DNA matches it firmly. Clone size is not always given. Where it is, it says once, few, many or a class for expanded clones.

>TRBJ2-7|-|TRBD2|TRBV2
TGTGCCAGCATTAGCGGGGGGGCCTACGAGCAGTACTTC
CASISGGAYEQYF
>TRBJ2-5|-|TRBD1|TRBV25-1
TGTGCCAGCAGGCGGGGGGGGACAGGGGGAGGTGAGACCCAGTACTTC
CASRRGGTGGGETQYF
>TRBJ2-7|-|TRBD1|TRBV29-1
TGCAGCGTTGAAGATTCCCGGACAGGGGGAGGCTACGAGCAGTACTTC
CSVEDSRTGGGYEQYF
>TRBJ2-5|-|-|TRBV5-1
TGCGCCAGCAGCTTGAAACAGGTCCAAGAGACCCAGTACTTC
CASSLKQVQETQYF
>TRBJ2-7|-|-|TRBV29-1
TGCAGCGTGGTCCAGTCCTACGAGCAGTACTTC
CSVVQSYEQYF
>TRBJ1-2|once|-|TRBV5-5
TGTGCCAGCAGCTTATTGCCAGGGGCCGGCTATGGCTACACCTTC
CASSLLPGAGYGYTF
>TRBJ2-1|-|TRBD2|TRBV24-1
TGTGCCACCAGTGACCCGGGACTACCTTACAATGAGCAGTTCTTC
CATSDPGLPYNEQFF
>TRBJ2-1|-|TRBD2|TRBV10-2
TGCGCCAGCAGTGAGACTAGCGGCTCCTACAATGAGCAGTTCTTC
CASSETSGSYNEQFF
>TRBJ2-1|-|-|TRBV7-9
TGTGCCAGCAGCATGACTAGGGGTGAGCAGTTCTTC
CASSMTRGEQFF
>TRBJ1-4|few|-|TRBV4-1
TGCGCCAGCAGCCAAGTTTTAAACCGGAATGAAAAACTGTTTTTT
CASSQVLNRNEKLFF
>TRBJ1-4|once|TRBD1|TRBV15
TGTGCCACCAGCGGAACCCCCGGGACAGGGGAAGAGGAGGGTGAAAAACTGTTTTTT
CATSGTPGTGEEEGEKLFF
>TRBJ2-1|-|-|TRBV5-6
TGTGCCAGCAGGCAGGCGAATGAGCAGTTCTTC
CASRQANEQFF
>TRBJ1-4|-|TRBD1|TRBV19
TGTGCCAGTAACCGTGACAGGGGTGAAAAACTGTTTTTT
CASNRDRGEKLFF
>TRBJ2-3|-|TRBD2|TRBV5-1
TGCGCCAGCAGTTCAGCGGGAGGGGCAGATACGCAGTATTTT
CASSSAGGADTQYF
>TRBJ2-2|-|TRBD2|TRBV24-1
TGTGCCACCGGCGAAGCGGGGGGACCGAACACCGGGGAGCTGTTTTTT
CATGEAGGPNTGELFF
>TRBJ2-3|-|-|TRBV3-1/TRBV3-2
TGTGCCAGCAGCCAAGCAACTAGTTGGGCAGATACGCAGTATTTT
CASSQATSWADTQYF
>TRBJ1-3|-|TRBD1|TRBV4-1
TGCGCCAGCAGCCAAGCCGGACAGGCCTTTGGAAACACCATATATTTT
CASSQAGQAFGNTIYF
>TRBJ1-1|-|-|TRBV25-1
TGTGCCAGCAGTGCGACAGCGGGCGAAGCTTTCTTT
CASSATAGEAFF
>TRBJ2-2|-|TRBD2|TRBV2
TGTGCCAGCTGCCCCCCAGCGGGAGGCACCGGGGAGCTGTTTTTT
CASCPPAGGTGELFF
>TRBJ2-5|-|-|TRBV10-3
TGTGCCATCAGTGATCCCTTAGAAGAGACCCAGTACTTC
CAISDPLEETQYF
>TRBJ2-7|-|TRBD1|TRBV19
TGTGCCAGTAGTCGGACAGGGGAGTGGACCCCGAGCTTACACTCCTACGAGCAGTACTTC
CASSRTGEWTPSLHSYEQYF
>TRBJ1-1|-|TRBD1|TRBV11-3
TGTGCCAGCAGCGTCCGGGACAGGGAGTGGACTGAAGCTTTCTTT
CASSVRDREWTEAFF
>TRBJ2-5|-|TRBD2|TRBV19
TGTGCCAGTAGGGGACTAGCTAGGGAGACCCAGTACTTC
CASRGLARETQYF
>TRBJ2-7|-|-|TRBV5-1
TGCGCCACCGCGGGACGGACGTACGAGCAGTACTTC
CATAGRTYEQYF
>TRBJ1-2|-|-|TRBV6-5
TGTGCCAGCAGTTACTCCCAAAACTATGGCTACACCTTC
CASSYSQNYGYTF
>TRBJ1-1|-|-|TRBV2
TGTGCCAGCAGTGAAAGGAGGGAGAACACTGAAGCTTTCTTT
CASSERRENTEAFF
>TRBJ2-6|-|TRBD2|TRBV7-6
TGTGCCAGCAGCTTACTCACTAGCGGCTCTGGGGCCAACGTCCTGACTTTC
CASSLLTSGSGANVLTF
>TRBJ2-7|once|-|TRBV5-1
TGCGCCAGCAGCTTGGCCTTTGATAGCGGAGGGCAGTACTTC
CASSLAFDSGGQYF
>TRBJ2-1|-|TRBD2|TRBV5-4
TGTGCCAGCAGCCCCACTAGCGGGAGGAAGGGTGAGCAGTTCTTC
CASSPTSGRKGEQFF
>TRBJ2-7|-|TRBD1|TRBV7-9
TGTGCCAGCAGTTTCCCGCCTCGGGACAGATCCTACGAGCAGTACTTC
CASSFPPRDRSYEQYF
>TRBJ2-7|-|TRBD2|TRBV7-8
TGTGCCAGCAGCTTATTCACCGGACTAGCGGGAGTCTACGAGCAGTACTTC
CASSLFTGLAGVYEQYF